Shown below are 10 T cell receptor beta chains from a single sample sequenced in a study of human T cells and chemical hapten exposure. Each CDR3 protein is one row after TCRdb ran MiXCR on the RACE reads. The sample contains about 110,000 distinct CDR3 sequences, approximately 8.8% of which appear only once. Indicated time point: patch test 2, 6 weeks after DPC sensitization. Treatment of the sample: therapeutic diphenylcyclopropenone sensitization with weekly scalp DPC. Sequencing was performed on whole blood, taken in connection with sensitization to the hapten diphenylcyclopropenone (DPC). The receptor set was obtained from a woman in her 40s with alopecia areata. Some clones in this sample may be carry-over from other donors' samples.

This clonotype came up many times. The chain links TRBV28 to TRBJ1-5, with D unclear. The CDR3 loop spans 16 amino acids. Per the germline V gene, CDR1 is MDHEN and CDR2 is SYDVKM. V was shortened by 1 base and J by 3 bases, with 13 bases between the two germline ends. In DNA form, the CDR3 reads TGTGCCAGCAGTTTATTAGCAGCCCATAACAATCAGCCCCAGCATTTT. Protein product: CASSLLAAHNNQPQHF.

This clonotype has a count of ten or more. The V gene is TRBV6-2 or TRBV6-3, the J gene TRBJ2-7, with D possibly being TRBD2 (5 bases). The length of the CDR3 is 12 residues. Trimming left V 7 bases short and J 5 bases short, with 12 bases between. Germline assignment: CDR1 MNHEY and CDR2 SVGEGT. This CDR3 is CASTPRGNEQYF. The CDR3 DNA reads TGTGCCAGCACCCCACGAGGGAACGAGCAGTACTTC.

This chain joins TRBV4-1 and TRBJ2-1, with 11 bases fitting TRBD2. Germline CDR1 reads MGHRA; CDR2 reads YSYEKL. This CDR3 is 16 amino acids long. With V trimmed by 4 bases and J by 10 bases, 12 bases remained unmatched. For the CDR3, the DNA is TGCGCCAGCAGCCCTGGAACGGGACTAGCGGTTTACGAGCAGTTCTTC. Its protein product is CASSPGTGLAVYEQFF.

In nucleotides, the CDR3 is TGTGCCAGCAGCTTAGGCTCGGTTAATTCACCCCTCCACTTT. Translated: CASSLGSVNSPLHF. This sequence joins TRBV13 and TRBJ1-6; unclear D gene. This CDR3 contains 14 residues. Germline CDR1 PRHDT, CDR2 FYEKMQ (reference sequence). Trimming cost V 0 bases and J 6 bases, with 6 bases left between them.

The J gene is TRBJ2-5, the V gene TRBV7-2; unclear D gene. The V end lost 5 bases, the J end lost 5 bases, and 12 bases lay between the germline ends. The CDR3 runs to 13 residues. Germline V gives CDR1 SGHTA, CDR2 FQGNSA. The CDR3 is CASSRPSSETQYF. The CDR3 region has the DNA TGTGCCAGCAGCCGCCCCAGCTCGGAGACCCAGTACTTC. The full variable domain, with the rest looked up from reference TRBV7-2 and TRBJ2-5, is GAGVSQSPSNKVTEKGKDVELRCDPISGHTALYWYRQSLGQGLEFLIYFQGNSAPDKSGLPSDRFSAERTGGSVSTLTIQRTQQEDSAVYLCASSRPSSETQYFGPGTRLLVL.

This clonotype was counted many times. The rearrangement uses TRBV2 and TRBJ1-1; D is perhaps TRBD1 (5 bases). V was trimmed by 5 bases and J by 1 base, leaving 14 bases between them. The CDR3 is made up of 15 amino acids. Germline V gene data show CDR1 as SNHLY and CDR2 as FYNNEI. CDR3 coding DNA: TGTGCCAGCAGTCCCCCGGCAGGGCCGAACACTGAAGCTTTCTTT. Amino acids: CASSPPAGPNTEAFF.

This clonotype showed up just a few times. This chain connects TRBV6-2 or TRBV6-3 to TRBJ1-2; TRBD1 matches 8 bases. The ends lost 4 bases at V and 2 bases at J; junction bases unmatched: 0. This CDR3 spans 13 amino acids. Germline V lookup: CDR1 MNHEY, CDR2 SVGEGT. The CDR3 DNA reads as TGTGCCAGCAGTTGGACAGGGAACTATGGCTACACCTTC. This gives the protein CASSWTGNYGYTF.

This clonotype has only a few counts. This chain links TRBV7-6 with TRBJ2-7; 9 nucleotides agree with TRBD2. This CDR3 comprises 20 residues. Germline CDR1 and CDR2: SGHVS and FNYEAQ. V was pared by 3 bases and J by 0 bases, with 18 bases of the junction left unmatched. CDR3 nucleotides: TGTGCCAGCAGCTTCTCCATCCGAGTCACTAGCGGGTTGAGCTCCTACGAGCAGTACTTC. Translating it yields CASSFSIRVTSGLSSYEQYF.

This clonotype was seen many times. This chain uses TRBV9 with TRBJ2-3; the match to TRBD2 covers 10 bases. Germline-derived CDR1 and CDR2 are SGDLS and YYNGEE. This CDR3 has 17 residues. Trimming cost V 4 bases and J 4 bases; bases outside gene matches: 12. This CDR3 reads CASSLPGGLAGADTQYF. The CDR3 bases are TGTGCCAGCAGCCTCCCCGGCGGGCTAGCGGGGGCAGATACGCAGTATTTT.

The chain is built from TRBV12-3 or TRBV12-4 and TRBJ2-7; 8 bases are a match to TRBD2. This CDR3 region has 13 residues. The V segment lost 5 bases and the J segment 4 bases; nucleotides outside the gene matches: 4. Here the CDR3 reads CASSPSGGYEQYF. In DNA form, the CDR3 reads TGTGCCAGCAGTCCTTCGGGAGGGTACGAGCAGTACTTC.